The T cell receptor (beta chain) under discussion was sequenced for a study of cytomegalovirus exposure and HLA in healthy donors. Germline V CDR1 and CDR2: SGHRS, YFSETQ. The CDR3 loop spans 15 amino acids. J was trimmed by 2 bases and V by 4 bases; bases with no gene match: 6. The PCR employed 60 Vbeta primers together with 13 Jbeta primers. The protocol was immunoSEQ multiplex PCR, while the TCRdb copy is restricted to in-frame clones and leaves out a portion. The table lists about 140,000 clones, 70% to 80% of them singletons. Only one count was recorded for this clone. The receptor was isolated from a female donor in good health and CMV-seropositive. The V call is TRBV5-1, the J call TRBJ1-2; 9 positions agree with TRBD1. The sequencing input was PBMCs. The CDR3 reads CASSNLQGANYGYTF. DNA for the CDR3: TGCGCCAGCAGCAACCTACAGGGGGCCAACTATGGCTACACCTTC.